The clone carrying this T cell receptor (beta chain) has ten or more counts. Its specificity is not known. The source of the sample is a study of regulatory T cells in long-lasting Graves disease. Notes on the study in general: Favored usage of TRBV28, TRBJ1-2 and TRBJ2-5 was recorded in persistent disease.

The time point here: newly diagnosed GD, antithyroid drugs for less than 3 months. Construction of the TCR library relied on RNA isolated from PBMCs. Arm-PCR with iRepertoire HTBI primers amplified the CDR3 regions for these TCR beta libraries. TCRdb reanalysed the multiplex PCR reads using MiXCR and keeps one entry per CDR3 protein. The table shows approximately 400,000 distinct CDR3 sequences, with over 12% occurring only once. CDR3 length: 17 residues. The germline gives CDR1 SGHTA, CDR2 FQGTGA. V was clipped by 4 bases and J by 4 bases, with 20 bases between them. The same specimen was also included in a second study, on T cells in Graves' hyperthyroidism and ophthalmopathy.

This sequence joins TRBV7-3 and TRBJ2-1, with a possible D match to TRBD2 (6 bases). The sample was peripheral blood mononuclear cells (PBMCs), taken at new diagnosis, from a patient treated with antithyroid drugs. This sequence originates from a woman between 35 and 50 years old with Graves disease. The CDR3 region is CASSSRPSVWEYNEQFF. Here the CDR3 DNA reads TGTGCCAGCAGCTCCCGACCTAGCGTGTGGGAATACAATGAGCAGTTCTTC.